A selection of T cell receptor beta chains follows, all from one sample in a study of OX40 agonist ivuxolimab in advanced cancers. Sequencing used immunoSEQ multiplex PCR; TCRdb keeps in-frame clones, though not all of them. The sample yields about 91,000 clones, roughly nine tenths seen once. The starting material was CD4+ or CD8+ T cells sorted from blood, obtained in a trial of the OX40 agonist ivuxolimab. The receptors derive from an adult with an advanced solid tumor such as melanoma, head and neck, liver or kidney cancer. Each CDR3 is given without its conserved first and last residue. Fields, in order: J gene, CDR3 length, V gene, clone size, CDR3 protein. Only part of the rows carry a size: once, few, many, or a class if the clone is expanded.

j_call: TRBJ2-1; cdr3_length: 13; v_call: TRBV5-4; clone_size: -; cdr3_aa: ASSLDRGSYNEQF
j_call: TRBJ2-3; cdr3_length: 15; v_call: TRBV4-2; clone_size: -; cdr3_aa: ASSQVTSGGITDTQY
j_call: TRBJ2-3; cdr3_length: 13; v_call: TRBV6-4; clone_size: -; cdr3_aa: ASSAVAGASDTQY
j_call: TRBJ2-3; cdr3_length: 12; v_call: TRBV7-2; clone_size: once; cdr3_aa: ASSRTSPTDTQY
j_call: TRBJ1-5; cdr3_length: 11; v_call: TRBV6-5; clone_size: -; cdr3_aa: ASSNGGEQPQH
j_call: TRBJ1-1; cdr3_length: 12; v_call: TRBV6-6; clone_size: -; cdr3_aa: ASSYPHKNTEAF
j_call: TRBJ1-1; cdr3_length: 11; v_call: TRBV18; clone_size: -; cdr3_aa: ASSLQGNTEAF
j_call: TRBJ1-5; cdr3_length: 10; v_call: TRBV12-5; clone_size: -; cdr3_aa: ASGFGGQLQH
j_call: TRBJ1-1; cdr3_length: 10; v_call: TRBV6-1; clone_size: -; cdr3_aa: ATQRNVAEAF
j_call: TRBJ2-7; cdr3_length: 13; v_call: TRBV6-5; clone_size: -; cdr3_aa: ASSQTSGIPYEQY
j_call: TRBJ2-3; cdr3_length: 12; v_call: TRBV5-4; clone_size: few; cdr3_aa: ASSPDSKTDTQY
j_call: TRBJ2-7; cdr3_length: 13; v_call: TRBV7-9; clone_size: -; cdr3_aa: ASGLTGVVFSEQY
j_call: TRBJ2-7; cdr3_length: 13; v_call: TRBV11-1; clone_size: few; cdr3_aa: ASRFRSGPTYEQY
j_call: TRBJ2-7; cdr3_length: 12; v_call: TRBV2; clone_size: few; cdr3_aa: ASSLQGEPGEQY
j_call: TRBJ2-1; cdr3_length: 14; v_call: TRBV6-6; clone_size: -; cdr3_aa: ASSYPSGGLRGEQF
j_call: TRBJ2-5; cdr3_length: 11; v_call: TRBV2; clone_size: -; cdr3_aa: ASSPGSGETQY
j_call: TRBJ2-1; cdr3_length: 14; v_call: TRBV5-5; clone_size: -; cdr3_aa: ASSSGPRASYNEQF
j_call: TRBJ2-7; cdr3_length: 11; v_call: TRBV29-1; clone_size: once; cdr3_aa: SVQGEVGYEQY
j_call: TRBJ1-2; cdr3_length: 14; v_call: TRBV5-1; clone_size: -; cdr3_aa: ASSLVRRGPDDGYT
j_call: TRBJ2-3; cdr3_length: 12; v_call: TRBV6-5; clone_size: once; cdr3_aa: ASSYYTSTDTQY
j_call: -; cdr3_length: 10; v_call: TRBV6-5; clone_size: -; cdr3_aa: ASSHRQGEQY
j_call: TRBJ1-2; cdr3_length: 11; v_call: TRBV5-1; clone_size: -; cdr3_aa: ASSLARDSGYT
j_call: TRBJ2-2; cdr3_length: 12; v_call: TRBV5-1; clone_size: -; cdr3_aa: ASSTRENTGELF
j_call: TRBJ2-5; cdr3_length: 14; v_call: TRBV9; clone_size: -; cdr3_aa: ASSVTGWGAQETQY
j_call: TRBJ1-2; cdr3_length: 13; v_call: TRBV2; clone_size: -; cdr3_aa: ASSLTGGINYGYT
j_call: TRBJ1-2; cdr3_length: 15; v_call: TRBV5-1; clone_size: -; cdr3_aa: ASSLEVGVSPLYGYT
j_call: TRBJ2-1; cdr3_length: 10; v_call: TRBV19; clone_size: -; cdr3_aa: ASSMTGDKQF
j_call: TRBJ2-2; cdr3_length: 16; v_call: TRBV7-9; clone_size: -; cdr3_aa: ATPTRDRGMSNTGELF
j_call: TRBJ2-3; cdr3_length: 13; v_call: TRBV7-8; clone_size: -; cdr3_aa: ASKGVGGGTDTQY
j_call: TRBJ1-1; cdr3_length: 15; v_call: TRBV18; clone_size: -; cdr3_aa: ASSPSPAGGSGTEAF
j_call: TRBJ1-2; cdr3_length: 13; v_call: TRBV6-1; clone_size: -; cdr3_aa: ASSPTGTGAYGYT
j_call: TRBJ1-2; cdr3_length: 12; v_call: TRBV7-9; clone_size: -; cdr3_aa: ASSPGLRGHGYT
j_call: TRBJ1-1; cdr3_length: 12; v_call: TRBV19; clone_size: -; cdr3_aa: ASSAKRRNTEAF
j_call: -; cdr3_length: 11; v_call: TRBV18; clone_size: once; cdr3_aa: ATSRRLEDEQY
j_call: TRBJ1-4; cdr3_length: 11; v_call: TRBV5-4; clone_size: -; cdr3_aa: ASSLGYNEKLF
j_call: TRBJ1-5; cdr3_length: 11; v_call: TRBV7-2; clone_size: -; cdr3_aa: ASSSEYNQPQH
j_call: TRBJ2-1; cdr3_length: 15; v_call: TRBV23-1; clone_size: -; cdr3_aa: ASSQSIAGGRNNEQF
j_call: TRBJ2-7; cdr3_length: 10; v_call: TRBV6-4; clone_size: -; cdr3_aa: AGPGQAYEQY
j_call: TRBJ2-7; cdr3_length: 12; v_call: TRBV18; clone_size: -; cdr3_aa: ASSPRTRVYEQY
j_call: TRBJ2-1; cdr3_length: 12; v_call: TRBV18; clone_size: -; cdr3_aa: ASSISLSYNEQF
j_call: TRBJ2-3; cdr3_length: 12; v_call: TRBV6-5; clone_size: few; cdr3_aa: ASSYRGAGATQY
j_call: TRBJ2-6; cdr3_length: 12; v_call: TRBV6-4; clone_size: -; cdr3_aa: ASSREAGANVLT